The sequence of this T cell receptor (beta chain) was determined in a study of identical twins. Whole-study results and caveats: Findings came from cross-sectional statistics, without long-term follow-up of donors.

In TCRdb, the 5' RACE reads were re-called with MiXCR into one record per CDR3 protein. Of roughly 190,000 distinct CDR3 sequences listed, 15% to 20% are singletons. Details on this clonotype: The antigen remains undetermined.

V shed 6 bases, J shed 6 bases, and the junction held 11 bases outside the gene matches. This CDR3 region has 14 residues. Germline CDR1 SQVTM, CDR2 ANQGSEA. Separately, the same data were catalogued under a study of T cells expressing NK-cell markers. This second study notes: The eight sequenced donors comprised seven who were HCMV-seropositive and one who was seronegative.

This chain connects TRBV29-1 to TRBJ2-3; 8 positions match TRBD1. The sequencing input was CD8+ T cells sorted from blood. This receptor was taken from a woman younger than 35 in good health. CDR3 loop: CSVAGTGQADTQYF. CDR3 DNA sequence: TGCAGCGTGGCTGGGACAGGCCAGGCGGATACGCAGTATTTT.